Sequencing of this T cell receptor beta chain was carried out in a study of shared clonotypes between healthy human individuals. Across the study: CD8 memory received one plate per donor, CD8 naive two, CD4 memory three and CD4 naive three.

The CDR3 loop spans 15 amino acids. The germline V gene has CDR1 SGHRS and CDR2 YFSETQ. Unmatched junction bases numbered 6, after V lost 0 bases and J lost 4 bases. Some clones are missing from TCRdb's copy, which holds only in-frame ones; the method was immunoSEQ multiplex PCR. The sample lists some 2,000,000 clones, about 95% seen once, with about 1.1% in the top ten. Naive CD8 isolation took CD45RO-negative cells positively selected for CCR7 and excluded terminally differentiated effector memory CD45RA+ cells. The chain links TRBV5-1 to TRBJ2-7; 8 positions agree with TRBD1. The specimen sequenced was naive CD8+ T cells sorted from blood. This clonotype was obtained from a man younger than 30 in good health. The CDR3 spells CASSLGQGALYEQYF. As DNA, the CDR3 is TGCGCCAGCAGCTTGGGGCAGGGGGCTTTGTACGAGCAGTACTTC.